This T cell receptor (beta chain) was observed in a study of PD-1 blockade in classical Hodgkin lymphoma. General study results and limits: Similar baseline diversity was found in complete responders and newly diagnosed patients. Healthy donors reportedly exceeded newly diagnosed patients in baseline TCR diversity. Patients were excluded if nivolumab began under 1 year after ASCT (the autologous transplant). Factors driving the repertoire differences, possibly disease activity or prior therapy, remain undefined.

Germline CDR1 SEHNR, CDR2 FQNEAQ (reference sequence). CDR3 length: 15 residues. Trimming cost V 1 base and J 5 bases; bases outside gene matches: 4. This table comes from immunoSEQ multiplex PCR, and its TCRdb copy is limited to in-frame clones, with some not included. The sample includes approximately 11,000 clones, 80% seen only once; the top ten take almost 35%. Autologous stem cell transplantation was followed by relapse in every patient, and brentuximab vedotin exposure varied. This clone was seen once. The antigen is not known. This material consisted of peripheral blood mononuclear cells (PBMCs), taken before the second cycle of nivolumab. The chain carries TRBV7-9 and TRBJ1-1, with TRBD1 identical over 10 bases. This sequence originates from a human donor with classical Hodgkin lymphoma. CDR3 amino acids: CASSLGGTGDTEAFF. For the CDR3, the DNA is TGTGCCAGCAGCTTAGGGGGGACAGGGGATACTGAAGCTTTCTTT. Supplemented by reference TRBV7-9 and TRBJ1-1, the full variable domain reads DTGVSQNPRHKITKRGQNVTFRCDPISEHNRLYWYRQTLGQGPEFLTYFQNEAQLEKSRLLSDRFSAERPKGSFSTLEIQRTEQGDSAMYLCASSLGGTGDTEAFFGQGTRLTVV.